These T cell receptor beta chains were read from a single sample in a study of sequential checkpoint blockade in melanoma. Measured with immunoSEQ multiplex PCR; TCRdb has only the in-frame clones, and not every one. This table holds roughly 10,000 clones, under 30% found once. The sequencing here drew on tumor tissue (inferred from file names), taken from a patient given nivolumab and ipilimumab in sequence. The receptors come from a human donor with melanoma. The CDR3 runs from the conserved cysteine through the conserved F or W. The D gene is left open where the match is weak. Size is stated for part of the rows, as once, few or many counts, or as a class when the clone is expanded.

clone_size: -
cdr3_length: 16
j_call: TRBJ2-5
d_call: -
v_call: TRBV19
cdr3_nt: TGTGCCAGTAGAAGTATTTGGCGCGGCGGGCAAGAGACCCAGTACTTC
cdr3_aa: CASRSIWRGGQETQYF

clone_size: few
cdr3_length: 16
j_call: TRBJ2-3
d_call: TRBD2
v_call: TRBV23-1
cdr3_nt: TGCGCCAGCAGCCAAGATGGGGGGGGAGACACAGATACGCAGTATTTT
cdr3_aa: CASSQDGGGDTDTQYF

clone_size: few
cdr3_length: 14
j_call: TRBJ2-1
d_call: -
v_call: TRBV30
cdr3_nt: TGTGCCTGGAGTCAAACCGGGACGGATAATGAGCAGTTCTTC
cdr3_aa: CAWSQTGTDNEQFF

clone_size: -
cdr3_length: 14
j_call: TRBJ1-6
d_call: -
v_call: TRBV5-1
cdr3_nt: TGCGCCAGCAGCTTGGTCGGGGAGAATTCACCCCTCCACTTT
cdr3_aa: CASSLVGENSPLHF

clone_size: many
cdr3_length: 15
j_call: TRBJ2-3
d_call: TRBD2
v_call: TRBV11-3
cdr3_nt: TGTGCCAGCAGCTTCGGGACTAGCGGGTTCGATACGCAGTATTTT
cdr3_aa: CASSFGTSGFDTQYF

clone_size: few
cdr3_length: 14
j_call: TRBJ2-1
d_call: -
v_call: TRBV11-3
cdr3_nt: TGTGCCAGCAGCCCAGGAAACAGAGGAAATGAGCAGTTCTTC
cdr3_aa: CASSPGNRGNEQFF

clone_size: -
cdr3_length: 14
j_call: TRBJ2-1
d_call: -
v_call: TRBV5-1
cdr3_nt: TGCGCCAGCAGCTTTGGGGTCTCCTACAATGAGCAGTTCTTC
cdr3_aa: CASSFGVSYNEQFF

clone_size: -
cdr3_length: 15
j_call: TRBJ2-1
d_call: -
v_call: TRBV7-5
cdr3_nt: TGTGCCAGCAGCCGTTTGGGAACCGGGAACAATGAGCAGTTCTTC
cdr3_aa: CASSRLGTGNNEQFF

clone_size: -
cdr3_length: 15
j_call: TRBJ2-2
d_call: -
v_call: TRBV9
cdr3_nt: TGTGCCAGCGCAGAGCGGCCTACAGAGATCGGGGAGCTGTTTTTT
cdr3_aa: CASAERPTEIGELFF

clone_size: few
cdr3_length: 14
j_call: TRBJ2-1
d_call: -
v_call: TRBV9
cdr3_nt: TGTGCCAGCAGCGTGGACAGCGCCTACAATGAGCAGTTCTTC
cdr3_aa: CASSVDSAYNEQFF

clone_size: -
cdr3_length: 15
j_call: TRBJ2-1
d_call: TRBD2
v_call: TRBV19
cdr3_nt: TGTGCCAGTAGGACCCTAGCGGGGGAAAACAATGAGCAGTTCTTC
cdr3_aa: CASRTLAGENNEQFF

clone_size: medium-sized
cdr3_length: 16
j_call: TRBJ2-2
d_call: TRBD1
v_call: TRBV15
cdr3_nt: TGTGCCACCAGCTGGGGACAGGGTGCAATTACCGGGGAGCTGTTTTTT
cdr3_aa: CATSWGQGAITGELFF

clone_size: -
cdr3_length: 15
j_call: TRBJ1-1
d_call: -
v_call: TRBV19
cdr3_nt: TGTGCCAGTAGTCCCTTCGGGGGGATGGGCACTGAAGCTTTCTTT
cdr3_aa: CASSPFGGMGTEAFF

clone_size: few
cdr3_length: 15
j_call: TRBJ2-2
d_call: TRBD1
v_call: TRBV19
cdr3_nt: TGTGCCAGTAACCAACGGGACAGAACCACCGGGGAGCTGTTTTTT
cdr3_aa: CASNQRDRTTGELFF

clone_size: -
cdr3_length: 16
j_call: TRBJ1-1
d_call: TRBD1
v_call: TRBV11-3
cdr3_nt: TGTGCCAGCAGCCTCTGGGACAGGGAGTCGAGAACTGAAGCTTTCTTT
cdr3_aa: CASSLWDRESRTEAFF